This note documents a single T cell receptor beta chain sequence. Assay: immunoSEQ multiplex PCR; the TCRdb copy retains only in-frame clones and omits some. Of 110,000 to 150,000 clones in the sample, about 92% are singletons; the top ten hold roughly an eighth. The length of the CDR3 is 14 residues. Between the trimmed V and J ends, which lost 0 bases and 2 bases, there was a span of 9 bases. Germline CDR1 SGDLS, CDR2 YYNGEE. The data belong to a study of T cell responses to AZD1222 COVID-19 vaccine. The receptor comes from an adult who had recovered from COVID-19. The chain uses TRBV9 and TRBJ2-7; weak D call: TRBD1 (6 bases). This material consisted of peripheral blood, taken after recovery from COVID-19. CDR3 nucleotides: TGTGCCAGCAGCGTAGGACAGGCCACCTACGAGCAGTACTTC. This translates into CASSVGQATYEQYF.